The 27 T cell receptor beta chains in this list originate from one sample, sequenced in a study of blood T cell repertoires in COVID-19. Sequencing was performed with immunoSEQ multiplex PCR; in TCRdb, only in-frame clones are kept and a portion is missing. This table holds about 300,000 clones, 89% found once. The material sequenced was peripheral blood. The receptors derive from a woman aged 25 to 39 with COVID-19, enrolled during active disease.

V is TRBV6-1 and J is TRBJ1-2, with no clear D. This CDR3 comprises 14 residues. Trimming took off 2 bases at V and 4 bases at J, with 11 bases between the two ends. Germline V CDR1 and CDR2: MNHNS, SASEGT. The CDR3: CASSEITPRYGYTF. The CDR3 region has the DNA TGTGCCAGCAGTGAAATAACACCTCGCTATGGCTACACCTTC.

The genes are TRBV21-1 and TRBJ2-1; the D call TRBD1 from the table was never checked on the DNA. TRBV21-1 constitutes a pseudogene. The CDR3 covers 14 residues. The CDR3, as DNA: TGTGCCAGCAGCACTCAGGGCAAATTTAATGAGCAGTTCTTC. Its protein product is CASSTQGKFNEQFF.

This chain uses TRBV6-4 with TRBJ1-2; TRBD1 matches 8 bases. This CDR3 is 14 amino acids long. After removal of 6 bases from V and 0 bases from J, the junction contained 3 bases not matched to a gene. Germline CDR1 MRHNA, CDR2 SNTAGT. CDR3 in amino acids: CASRAGGTNYGYTF. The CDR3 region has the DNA TGTGCCAGCAGGGCAGGGGGCACTAACTATGGCTACACCTTC.

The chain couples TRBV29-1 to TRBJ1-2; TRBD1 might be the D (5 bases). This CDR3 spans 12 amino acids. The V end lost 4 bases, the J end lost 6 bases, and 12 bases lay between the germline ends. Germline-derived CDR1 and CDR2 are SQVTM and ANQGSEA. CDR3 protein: CSVGQHKDGYTF. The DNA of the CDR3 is TGCAGCGTTGGACAGCACAAGGATGGCTACACCTTC.

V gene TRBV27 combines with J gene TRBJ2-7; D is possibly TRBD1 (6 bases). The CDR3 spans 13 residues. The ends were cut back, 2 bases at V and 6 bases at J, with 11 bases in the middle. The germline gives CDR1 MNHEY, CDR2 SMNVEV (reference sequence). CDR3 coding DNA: TGTGCCAGCAGTTTAGGGATAGGGGGCGAGCAGTACGTC. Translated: CASSLGIGGEQYV.

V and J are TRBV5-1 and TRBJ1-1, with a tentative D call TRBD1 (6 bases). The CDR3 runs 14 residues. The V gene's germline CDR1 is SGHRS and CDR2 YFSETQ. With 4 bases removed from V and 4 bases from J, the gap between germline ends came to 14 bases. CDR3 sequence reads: CASSPWGGPTEAFF. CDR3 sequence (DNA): TGCGCCAGCAGCCCGTGGGGGGGGCCCACTGAAGCTTTCTTT.

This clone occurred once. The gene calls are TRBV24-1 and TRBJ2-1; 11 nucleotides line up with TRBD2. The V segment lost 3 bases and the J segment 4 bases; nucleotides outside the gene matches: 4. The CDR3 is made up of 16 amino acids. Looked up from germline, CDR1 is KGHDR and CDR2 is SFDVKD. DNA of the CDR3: TGTGCCACCAGTGATGGACTAGCGGGTTCATACAATGAGCAGTTCTTC. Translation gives CATSDGLAGSYNEQFF.

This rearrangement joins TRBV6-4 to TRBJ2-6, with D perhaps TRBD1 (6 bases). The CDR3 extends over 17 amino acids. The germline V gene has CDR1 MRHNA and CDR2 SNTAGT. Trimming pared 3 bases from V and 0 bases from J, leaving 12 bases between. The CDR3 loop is CASSEQPTGSGANVLTF. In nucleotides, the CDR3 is TGTGCCAGCAGTGAACAACCGACAGGCTCTGGGGCCAACGTCCTGACTTTC.

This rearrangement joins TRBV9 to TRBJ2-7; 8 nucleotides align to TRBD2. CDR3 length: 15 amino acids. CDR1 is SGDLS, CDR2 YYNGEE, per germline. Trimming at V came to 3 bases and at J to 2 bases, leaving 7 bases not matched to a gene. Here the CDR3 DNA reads TGTGCCAGCAGCGCCTGGGGGACTAGTACCTACGAGCAGTACTTC. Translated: CASSAWGTSTYEQYF.

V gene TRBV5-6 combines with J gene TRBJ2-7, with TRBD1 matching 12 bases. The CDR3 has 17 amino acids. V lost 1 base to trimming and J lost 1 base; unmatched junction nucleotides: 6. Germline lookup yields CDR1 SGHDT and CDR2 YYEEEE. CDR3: CASSLFGTGGQSYEQYV. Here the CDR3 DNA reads TGTGCCAGCAGCTTGTTTGGGACAGGGGGCCAGTCCTACGAGCAGTACGTC.

The CDR3 DNA reads as TGTGCCAGTACTGGGACAGCTTTTTACACTGAAGCTTTCTTT. Its translation is CASTGTAFYTEAFF. V and J are TRBV19 and TRBJ1-1; the match to TRBD1 covers 7 bases. V lost 7 bases, J lost 3 bases, and 8 bases stayed unmatched. The CDR3 runs 14 residues. Germline lookup yields CDR1 LNHDA and CDR2 SQIVND (reference sequence).

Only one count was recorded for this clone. CDR3 sequence (DNA): TGTGCCAGCAGTGAAGGACTAGCGGGGGAGCAGTTCTTC. This translates into CASSEGLAGEQFF. The gene calls are TRBV6-1 and TRBJ2-1; TRBD2 agrees at 11 bases. The germline V gene encodes CDR1 MNHNS and CDR2 SASEGT. V shed 1 base and J 10 bases; nucleotides not matched to a gene: 0. This CDR3 has 13 residues.

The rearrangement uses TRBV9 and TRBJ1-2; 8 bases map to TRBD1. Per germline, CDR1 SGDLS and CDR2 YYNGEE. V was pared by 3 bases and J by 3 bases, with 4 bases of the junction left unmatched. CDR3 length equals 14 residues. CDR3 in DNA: TGTGCCAGCAGCGCGGACAGGGAGGACTATGGCTACACCTTC. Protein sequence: CASSADREDYGYTF.

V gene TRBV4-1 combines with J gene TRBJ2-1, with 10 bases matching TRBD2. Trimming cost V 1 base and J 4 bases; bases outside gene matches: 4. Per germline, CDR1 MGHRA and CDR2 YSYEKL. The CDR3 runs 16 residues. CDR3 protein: CASSQGLAGYYNEQFF. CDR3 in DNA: TGCGCCAGCAGCCAAGGACTAGCGGGTTATTACAATGAGCAGTTCTTC.

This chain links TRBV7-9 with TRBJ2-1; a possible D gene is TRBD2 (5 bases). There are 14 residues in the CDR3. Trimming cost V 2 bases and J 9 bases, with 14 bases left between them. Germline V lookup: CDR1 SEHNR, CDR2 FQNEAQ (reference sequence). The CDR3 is CASSLHRGWSEQFF. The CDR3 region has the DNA TGTGCCAGCAGCTTACACCGCGGGTGGAGTGAGCAGTTCTTC.

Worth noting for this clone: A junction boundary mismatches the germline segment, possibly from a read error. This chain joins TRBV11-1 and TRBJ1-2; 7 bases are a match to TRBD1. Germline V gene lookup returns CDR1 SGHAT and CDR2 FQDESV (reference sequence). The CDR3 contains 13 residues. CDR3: CASSLRRTGPNQF. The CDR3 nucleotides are TGTGCCAGCAGCTTAAGGAGGACAGGCCCTAACCAATTC.

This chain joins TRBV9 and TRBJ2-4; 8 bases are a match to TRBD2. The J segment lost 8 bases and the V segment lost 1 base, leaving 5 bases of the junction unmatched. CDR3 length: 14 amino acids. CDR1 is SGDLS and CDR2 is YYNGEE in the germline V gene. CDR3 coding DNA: TGTGCCAGCAGCGTAACCGGGGGGGCGGACATTCAGTACTTC. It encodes CASSVTGGADIQYF.

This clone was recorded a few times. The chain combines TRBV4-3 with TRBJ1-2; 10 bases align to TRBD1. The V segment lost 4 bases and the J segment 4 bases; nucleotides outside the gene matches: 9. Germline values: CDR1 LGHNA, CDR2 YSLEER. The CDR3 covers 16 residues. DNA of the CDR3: TGCGCCAGCAGCCCGGGACAGGGGACCTCTTTCTATGGCTACACCTTC. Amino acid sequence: CASSPGQGTSFYGYTF.

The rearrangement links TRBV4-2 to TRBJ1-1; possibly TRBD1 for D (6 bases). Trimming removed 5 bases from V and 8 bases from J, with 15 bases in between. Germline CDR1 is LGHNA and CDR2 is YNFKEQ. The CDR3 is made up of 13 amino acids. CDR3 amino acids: CASSSSRGTEAFF. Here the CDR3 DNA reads TGTGCCAGCAGCTCGAGCAGGGGTACAGAAGCTTTCTTT.

The CDR3 DNA sequence: TGTGCCAGCAGTCCCTACAGGGGTGGCGGCTACACCTTC. This translates into CASSPYRGGGYTF. The chain employs TRBV12-3 or TRBV12-4 and TRBJ1-2, with TRBD1 matching 7 bases. The CDR3 has 13 residues. Trimming cost V 5 bases and J 8 bases; bases outside gene matches: 8.

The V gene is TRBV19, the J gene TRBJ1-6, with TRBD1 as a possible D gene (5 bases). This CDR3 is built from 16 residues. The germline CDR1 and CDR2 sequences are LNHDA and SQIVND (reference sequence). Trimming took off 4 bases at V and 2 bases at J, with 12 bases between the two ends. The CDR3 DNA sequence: TGTGCCAGTAGTAGGGGGAGGTCCCCCTATAATTCACCCCTCCACTTT. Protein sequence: CASSRGRSPYNSPLHF. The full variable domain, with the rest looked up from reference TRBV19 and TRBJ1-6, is DGGITQSPKYLFRKEGQNVTLSCEQNLNHDAMYWYRQDPGQGLRLIYYSQIVNDFQKGDIAEGYSVSREKKESFPLTVTSAQKNPTAFYLCASSRGRSPYNSPLHFGNGTRLTVT.

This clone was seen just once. This CDR3 is CASRTGVDNSPLHF. CDR3 in DNA: TGTGCCAGCAGGACAGGGGTCGATAATTCACCCCTCCACTTT. The chain has TRBV2 and TRBJ1-6, with 8 bases that match TRBD1. The germline gives CDR1 SNHLY, CDR2 FYNNEI. The J segment lost 5 bases and the V segment lost 6 bases, leaving 3 bases of the junction unmatched. The CDR3 contains 14 residues.

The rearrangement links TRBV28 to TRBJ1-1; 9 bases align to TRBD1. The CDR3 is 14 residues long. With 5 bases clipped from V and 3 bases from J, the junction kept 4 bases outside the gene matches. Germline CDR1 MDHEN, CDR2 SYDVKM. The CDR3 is CASSRGQGYTEAFF. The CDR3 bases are TGTGCCAGCAGTCGAGGACAGGGGTACACTGAAGCTTTCTTT.

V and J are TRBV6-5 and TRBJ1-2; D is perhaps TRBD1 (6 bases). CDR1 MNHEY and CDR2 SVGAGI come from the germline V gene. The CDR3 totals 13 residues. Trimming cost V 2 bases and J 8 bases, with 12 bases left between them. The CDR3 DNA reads TGTGCCAGCAGTTACCTGGACAGAGCAGGCTACACCTTC. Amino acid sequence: CASSYLDRAGYTF.

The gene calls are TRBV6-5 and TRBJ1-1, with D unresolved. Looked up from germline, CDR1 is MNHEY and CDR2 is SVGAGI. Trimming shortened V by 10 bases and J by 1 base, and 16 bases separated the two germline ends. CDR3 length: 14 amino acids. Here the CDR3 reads CATSRGLRNTEAFF. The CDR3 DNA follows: TGTGCCACCTCTCGTGGGCTCCGGAACACTGAAGCTTTCTTT.

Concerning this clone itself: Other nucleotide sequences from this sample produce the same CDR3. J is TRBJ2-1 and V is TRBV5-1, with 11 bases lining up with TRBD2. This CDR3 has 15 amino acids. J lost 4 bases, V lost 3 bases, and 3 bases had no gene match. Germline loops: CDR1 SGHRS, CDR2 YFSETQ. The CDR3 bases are TGCGCCAGCAGCTCCGGGACTAGCGGATACAATGAGCAGTTCTTC. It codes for CASSSGTSGYNEQFF.

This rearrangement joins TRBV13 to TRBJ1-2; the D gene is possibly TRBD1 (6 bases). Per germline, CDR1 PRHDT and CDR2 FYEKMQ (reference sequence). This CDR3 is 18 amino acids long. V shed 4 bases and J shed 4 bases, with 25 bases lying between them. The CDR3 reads CASSSTDRLYSFLYGYTF. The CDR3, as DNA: TGTGCCAGCAGCTCGACGGACAGACTTTATTCCTTTCTCTATGGCTACACCTTC.